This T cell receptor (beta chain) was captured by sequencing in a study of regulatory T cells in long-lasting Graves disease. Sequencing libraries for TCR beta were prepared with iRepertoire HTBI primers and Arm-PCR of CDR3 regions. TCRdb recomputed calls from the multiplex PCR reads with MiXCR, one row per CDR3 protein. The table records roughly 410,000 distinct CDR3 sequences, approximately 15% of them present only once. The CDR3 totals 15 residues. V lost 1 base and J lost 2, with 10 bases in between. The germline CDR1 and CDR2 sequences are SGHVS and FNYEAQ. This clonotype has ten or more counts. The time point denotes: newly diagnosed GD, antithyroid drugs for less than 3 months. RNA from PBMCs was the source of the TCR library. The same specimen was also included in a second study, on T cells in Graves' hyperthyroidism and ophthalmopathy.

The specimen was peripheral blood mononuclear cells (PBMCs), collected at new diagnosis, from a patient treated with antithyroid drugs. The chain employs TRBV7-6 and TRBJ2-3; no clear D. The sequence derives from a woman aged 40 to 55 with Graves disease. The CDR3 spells CASSLGGGHTDTQYF. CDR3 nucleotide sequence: TGTGCCAGCAGCTTAGGTGGTGGCCACACAGATACGCAGTATTTT.